The clone carrying this TCR beta chain was counted ten times or more. The antigen is undetermined. This sample stems from a study of molecular identifiers for immune sequencing clone quantification. Study-level information: Five aliquots were made in replicates from the RNA of roughly 21,000 or 96,000 naive CD8 cells, and four were sequenced.

Each CDR3 protein gets one entry after TCRdb re-called the PCR reads with MiXCR. The sample consists of about 35,000 distinct CDR3 sequences, roughly 19% of them appearing once. Naive CD8 T cells underwent sorting with the CD8+CD4-CCR7+CD45RA+ definition. Study-level results: Barcodes shared by identical TCR molecules could lead to underestimated sizes of highly expanded clones.

This CDR3 has 10 residues. CDR1 and CDR2 (germline): SQVTM, ANQGSEA. The germline V and J ends were trimmed by 6 bases and 2 bases, with 4 bases remaining between them. The chain couples TRBV29-1 to TRBJ1-1; the D is unclear. This TCR was sampled from a human donor in good health. Some libraries in this study had Jurkat cell RNA spiked in. Sequenced sample: naive CD8+ T cells from blood, with Jurkat cell RNA spiked in. As for subset: FACS-sorted CD8+CD4-CCR7+CD45RA+ naive T cells. CDR3 amino acids: CSVVNTEAFF. DNA for the CDR3: TGCAGCGTCGTTAACACTGAAGCTTTCTTT.